This TCR beta chain was obtained from a study of beta chain features in type 1 diabetes. Notes on the study in general: TCRB CDR3 length was moderately but significantly reduced in all four CD4+ subsets of Type 1 diabetes patients.

A few counts support this clone. Its antigen is unidentified. At the DNA level, this CDR3 is encoded by other sequences in the same sample as well. Sequencing targeted expressed TCRB transcripts, as all isolated RNA had been reverse transcribed. The table came from immunoSEQ multiplex PCR; TCRdb's copy has only in-frame clones and leaves some out. The data show more than 250,000 clones, roughly 22% seen once. The CDR3 has 11 residues. Germline V CDR1 and CDR2: SQVTM, ANQGSEA. Losses at the gene ends were 7 bases for V and 5 bases for J; bases not matched to a gene: 3. The genes are TRBV29-1 and TRBJ1-1, with 8 bases aligning to TRBD1. The sequencing input was naive CD4+ T cells from blood. This TCR derives from a woman aged 40 to 55 with type 1 diabetes. The CDR3 sequence is CSADRGTEAFF. CDR3 in DNA: TGCAGCGCCGACAGGGGAACTGAAGCTTTCTTT.